One sample yielded the 21 T cell receptor beta chains listed below, sequenced in a study of monozygotic twins with inflammatory bowel disease. TCRdb reanalyzed the 5' RACE reads and collapses them to one entry per CDR3 protein, without DNA. The table for this sample gives some 170,000 distinct CDR3 sequences. Sequencing used blood. These receptors came from a human donor with ulcerative colitis or Crohn's disease, or a healthy co-twin of an affected twin (not recorded which).

The chain joins TRBV28 to TRBJ1-4; the TCRdb call, TRBD1, lacks DNA for checking. This CDR3 has 13 amino acids. Germline assignment: CDR1 MDHEN and CDR2 SYDVKM. The CDR3 loop is CASRATGNEKLFF.

This rearrangement joins TRBV7-9 to TRBJ1-1; TCRdb reports TRBD1, a call that lacks DNA to check it against. Germline V gene lookup returns CDR1 SEHNR and CDR2 FQNEAQ (reference sequence). CDR3 length equals 15 residues. This CDR3 reads CASGHRTGKNTEAFF.

The V and J genes are TRBV28 and TRBJ1-1; TCRdb selects TRBD1, and the lack of DNA leaves this call unchecked. The length of the CDR3 is 13 residues. CDR1 is MDHEN and CDR2 is SYDVKM in the germline V gene. The CDR3 reads CASGLGAGTEAFF.

This chain joins TRBV10-2 and TRBJ1-5; TCRdb's D call, TRBD1, is unchecked because there is no DNA. Per germline, CDR1 WSHSY and CDR2 SAAADI. The CDR3 covers 15 residues. The CDR3 reads CASSEGGRSNQPQHF.

V gene TRBV5-1 combines with J gene TRBJ1-1; TCRdb names TRBD1, which stays unverified in the absence of DNA. The CDR3 length is 16 residues. In germline, CDR1 is SGHRS, CDR2 YFSETQ. The CDR3 sequence: CASSPRVQGASTEAFF.

V and J are TRBV10-3 and TRBJ2-5; the TCRdb call, TRBD1, lacks DNA for checking. The CDR3 is 13 amino acids. Germline lookup yields CDR1 ENHRY and CDR2 SYGVKD. The chain's CDR3 is CAISRQKQETQYF.

The chain employs TRBV7-3 and TRBJ1-5. Germline V gene sequence: CDR1 SGHTA, CDR2 FQGTGA. The CDR3 covers 15 residues. CDR3: CASSLAGGNNQPQHF.

The chain links TRBV28 to TRBJ1-1. This CDR3 is 12 amino acids long. Germline V lookup: CDR1 MDHEN, CDR2 SYDVKM. The CDR3 sequence is CASNLGDTEAFF.

The chain is built from TRBV3-1 and TRBJ2-7. In germline, CDR1 is LGHDT, CDR2 YNNKEL (reference sequence). CDR3 length: 12 amino acids. This CDR3 reads CASSQEPYEQYF.

CDR3 amino acids: CASSRWETEAIF. The J gene is TRBJ1-1, the V gene TRBV12-3 or TRBV12-4. CDR3 length: 12 residues.

This rearrangement joins TRBV4-3 to TRBJ2-3; the TRBD2 assignment by TCRdb is unverifiable without DNA. This CDR3 is 18 amino acids long. Germline V gene sequence: CDR1 LGHNA, CDR2 YSLEER. CDR3 amino acids: CASSQDDGREGLTDTQYF.

The chain employs TRBV24-1 and TRBJ2-5; TCRdb's D gene call, TRBD1, goes unchecked for lack of DNA. The CDR3 consists of 15 residues. Per the germline V gene, CDR1 is KGHDR and CDR2 is SFDVKD. The CDR3 loop is CATSDPEIIQETQYF.

V usage is TRBV27 and J usage is TRBJ2-7; TCRdb picks TRBD1, but there is no DNA to check that call. CDR3 length equals 16 residues. CDR1 is MNHEY and CDR2 is SMNVEV in the germline V gene (reference sequence). The CDR3 loop is CASSSPLAGAIYEQYF.

The rearrangement links TRBV5-1 to TRBJ2-1; TCRdb proposes TRBD2, but this gene call is untestable without DNA. There are 14 residues in the CDR3. The germline CDR1 and CDR2 sequences are SGHRS and YFSETQ. The CDR3 sequence: CASSSLAGVVEQFF.

V and J are TRBV3-1 and TRBJ2-1; the D gene TCRdb calls, TRBD2, cannot be checked with no DNA. The CDR3 spans 20 residues. Germline lookup yields CDR1 LGHDT and CDR2 YNNKEL (reference sequence). The chain's CDR3 is CASSQDLVPGTAGGVNEQFF.

This chain connects TRBV20-1 to TRBJ2-3; TCRdb lists TRBD2, though no DNA is available to test this call. The CDR3 length is 15 residues. Germline values: CDR1 DFQATT, CDR2 SNEGSKA (reference sequence). This CDR3 reads CSASPRSTSTDTQYF.

The chain links TRBV18 to TRBJ2-1. The CDR3 runs 14 residues. From germline, CDR1 is KGHSH and CDR2 LQKENI. The CDR3 spells CASSPAGGTDEQFF.

The chain combines TRBV5-6 with TRBJ1-4. CDR1 and CDR2 from the germline V gene are SGHDT and YYEEEE. The CDR3 has 14 amino acids. CDR3 in amino acids: CASSLGPSDEKLFF.

This chain joins TRBV3-1 and TRBJ1-6; TCRdb selects TRBD1, and the lack of DNA leaves this call unchecked. CDR3 length: 15 residues. Germline-derived CDR1 and CDR2 are LGHDT and YNNKEL (reference sequence). CDR3 sequence reads: CASSQGTGTASPLHF.

This chain connects TRBV5-1 to TRBJ2-5; lacking DNA, the TRBD1 call made by TCRdb goes unchecked. The CDR3 has 13 residues. The V gene's germline CDR1 is SGHRS and CDR2 YFSETQ. This CDR3 reads CASSSDTLETQYF.

V and J are TRBV18 and TRBJ1-6. CDR1 and CDR2 (germline): KGHSH, LQKENI. There are 16 residues in the CDR3. The CDR3 sequence: CASSPQGSSYNSPLHF.